This entry lists 7 T cell receptor beta chains sequenced from one sample in a study of T-cell memory formation after mild COVID-19. TCRdb passed the 5' RACE reads through MiXCR, listing each CDR3 protein once. This sample carries fewer than 90,000 distinct CDR3 sequences, approximately 15% of them seen once, and the ten largest clones take around 31%. Sequenced sample: PBMCs or a T cell subset sorted from them (not recorded which). The receptors were gathered from an adult woman who had mild COVID-19 (a few samples of this study predate the infection). Cell type and time point are not known.

The rearrangement joins TRBV4-1 to TRBJ1-5; tentative D call: TRBD1 (6 bases). This CDR3 is 16 amino acids long. The germline CDR1 and CDR2 sequences are MGHRA and YSYEKL. V lost 0 bases and J 0 bases, leaving 9 bases between the germline ends. The CDR3 loop is CASSQEGHVSNQPQHF. The CDR3, as DNA: TGCGCCAGCAGCCAAGAGGGACACGTTAGCAATCAGCCCCAGCATTTT.

The chain carries TRBV30 and TRBJ2-2, with D tentatively TRBD2 (6 bases). Trimming took 4 bases from V and 4 from J, leaving 22 bases between them. The germline gives CDR1 GTSNPN, CDR2 SVGIG (reference sequence). The CDR3 totals 17 residues. The CDR3 reads CAWIGRTAGPSTGELFF. The CDR3 nucleotides read TGTGCCTGGATTGGACGGACCGCGGGACCGTCCACCGGGGAGCTGTTTTTT.

The chain links TRBV29-1 to TRBJ1-3; D is perhaps TRBD1 (6 bases). The CDR3 has 17 amino acids. Trimming stripped 4 bases from V and 0 bases from J, with 19 bases between. The V gene's germline CDR1 is SQVTM and CDR2 ANQGSEA. The CDR3 sequence: CSVVDSTGPHSGNTIYF. DNA of the CDR3: TGCAGCGTTGTTGACTCCACAGGGCCACACTCTGGAAACACCATATATTTT.

In its sample, this clonotype was seen a few times. V gene TRBV7-9 combines with J gene TRBJ2-1; D unclear. CDR1 is SEHNR and CDR2 is FQNEAQ in the germline V gene (reference sequence). The ends were cut back, 1 base at V and 8 bases at J, with 9 bases in the middle. The CDR3 is 13 residues long. Here the CDR3 DNA reads TGTGCCAGCAGCTTAGTTAGAGTCGATGAGCAGTTCTTC. Amino acids: CASSLVRVDEQFF.

This clonotype ranks as medium-sized. The chain links TRBV19 to TRBJ2-5; the D is unclear. Trimming removed 5 bases from V and 1 base from J, with 11 bases in between. The CDR3 runs 14 residues. Germline V gives CDR1 LNHDA, CDR2 SQIVND (reference sequence). The CDR3 is CASSQRVGQETQYF. CDR3 coding DNA: TGTGCCAGTAGTCAACGGGTAGGCCAAGAGACCCAGTACTTC.

The rearrangement links TRBV4-1 to TRBJ2-7; D may be TRBD1 (5 bases). V shed 1 base and J shed 0 bases, with 16 bases lying between them. Looked up from germline, CDR1 is MGHRA and CDR2 is YSYEKL. CDR3 length: 17 amino acids. CDR3 in amino acids: CASSQVAGAGSSYEQYF. For the CDR3, the DNA is TGCGCCAGCAGCCAAGTGGCTGGGGCAGGGTCCTCCTACGAGCAGTACTTC.

The chain joins TRBV9 to TRBJ2-1, with 10 bases lining up with TRBD2. V gave up 6 bases and J gave up 0 bases; unmatched junction bases: 6. Germline-derived CDR1 and CDR2 are SGDLS and YYNGEE. The CDR3 consists of 16 residues. DNA for the CDR3: TGTGCCAGCACCTCTAGCGGGAGAAGCTCCTACAATGAGCAGTTCTTC. Translating it yields CASTSSGRSSYNEQFF.